These 11 T cell receptor beta chains were all obtained from the same sample, sequenced in a study of cytomegalovirus exposure and HLA in healthy donors. The repertoire was sequenced with immunoSEQ multiplex PCR; TCRdb's copy has only in-frame clones and lacks some. The repertoire holds 110,000 to 150,000 clones, with 91% as singletons. Sample: PBMCs. These receptor sequences come from a man between 18 and 29 years old in good health and CMV-seronegative.

This chain connects TRBV7-6 to TRBJ2-3; 8 bases map to TRBD2. Germline V gene data show CDR1 as SGHVS and CDR2 as FNYEAQ. This CDR3 contains 16 residues. Unmatched junction bases numbered 13, after V lost 5 bases and J lost 6 bases. This CDR3 is CASSGREAGATDTQYF. The CDR3 nucleotides are TGTGCCAGCAGCGGGCGGGAAGCGGGAGCAACCGATACGCAGTATTTT.

This rearrangement joins TRBV5-1 to TRBJ2-7; D remains ambiguous. Germline V gene sequence: CDR1 SGHRS, CDR2 YFSETQ. Between the trimmed V and J ends, which lost 1 base and 0 bases, there was a span of 5 bases. This CDR3 has 13 residues. CDR3 loop: CASSLRSSYEQYF. CDR3 DNA sequence: TGCGCCAGCAGCTTGCGGAGCTCCTACGAGCAGTACTTC. Based on the CDR3 plus reference TRBV5-1 and TRBJ2-7, the full variable domain is KAGVTQTPRYLIKTRGQQVTLSCSPISGHRSVSWYQQTPGQGLQFLFEYFSETQRNKGNFPGRFSGRQFSNSRSEMNVSTLELGDSALYLCASSLRSSYEQYFGPGTRLTVT.

The chain uses TRBV2 and TRBJ2-1; 7 bases line up with TRBD1. Germline CDR1 and CDR2: SNHLY and FYNNEI. CDR3 length equals 13 residues. V was clipped by 6 bases and J by 6 bases; unmatched bases: 5. For the CDR3, the DNA is TGTGCCAGCAGCTCACAGGGGCTCAATGAGCAGTTCTTC. Protein sequence: CASSSQGLNEQFF.

V is TRBV6-1 and J is TRBJ1-2, with D perhaps TRBD1 (5 bases). V lost 10 bases and J 5 bases, leaving 17 bases between the germline ends. The CDR3 has 13 amino acids. Germline values: CDR1 MNHNS, CDR2 SASEGT. As DNA, the CDR3 is TGTGCCACCAGGACAAGAGTTAGATATGGCTACACCTTC. It yields the protein CATRTRVRYGYTF.

This chain connects TRBV19 to TRBJ2-5, with 9 bases that match TRBD1. This CDR3 spans 16 amino acids. CDR1 LNHDA and CDR2 SQIVND come from the germline V gene (reference sequence). The V segment lost 1 base and the J segment 5 bases; nucleotides outside the gene matches: 8. CDR3 residues: CASSIGRDRAVETQYF. Written as DNA, the CDR3 is TGTGCCAGTAGTATAGGCCGGGACAGGGCTGTGGAGACCCAGTACTTC.

The chain joins TRBV27 to TRBJ1-6; D is undetermined. In germline, CDR1 is MNHEY, CDR2 SMNVEV (reference sequence). The CDR3 has 12 residues. V lost 3 bases, J lost 9 bases, and 6 bases lay in between. The CDR3 DNA sequence: TGTGCCAGCAGTTTCTACGGTTCACCCCTCCACTTT. It is translated as CASSFYGSPLHF.

This chain uses TRBV19 with TRBJ1-5; D is uncertain. V lost 8 bases, J lost 6 bases, and 14 bases lay in between. Germline assignment: CDR1 LNHDA and CDR2 SQIVND (reference sequence). There are 13 residues in the CDR3. The CDR3 loop is CASQLGLSQPQHF. The CDR3 DNA reads TGTGCCAGTCAACTTGGGCTGTCTCAGCCCCAGCATTTT.

This clone was recorded once. This chain links TRBV27 with TRBJ2-1; no reliable D call. The length of the CDR3 is 13 residues. The V end lost 4 bases, the J end lost 4 bases, and 8 bases lay between the germline ends. Germline CDR1 MNHEY, CDR2 SMNVEV (reference sequence). CDR3 coding DNA: TGTGCCAGCAGTTCGCCCGGGTACAATGAGCAGTTCTTC. Translating gives CASSSPGYNEQFF.

For the CDR3, the DNA is TGTGCCAGCAGCTTTCAGGGGCGAAATGAAAAACTGTTTTTT. It codes for CASSFQGRNEKLFF. The chain joins TRBV7-9 to TRBJ1-4, with a tentative D call TRBD1 (6 bases). CDR1 is SEHNR, CDR2 FQNEAQ, per germline (reference sequence). Trimming took 3 bases from V and 5 from J, leaving 10 bases between them. The CDR3 sequence is 14 residues long.

The J gene is TRBJ2-2, the V gene TRBV10-3; TRBD1 is a possible D gene (6 bases). Trimming removed 10 bases at V and 5 bases at J, with 14 bases between. The germline V gene encodes CDR1 ENHRY and CDR2 SYGVKD. The CDR3 extends over 13 amino acids. For the CDR3, the DNA is TGTGCCACCACAGGGCTAAATACCGGGGAGCTGTTTTTT. Amino acids: CATTGLNTGELFF.

The CDR3 nucleotides read TGTGCCAGCCTAAAGGGAGATAGCAATCAGCCCCAGCATTTT. Protein: CASLKGDSNQPQHF. This chain links TRBV6-6 with TRBJ1-5; no firm D call. Germline V gene data show CDR1 as MNHNY and CDR2 as SVGAGI (reference sequence). This CDR3 comprises 14 residues. V was cut by 8 bases and J by 0 bases, with 11 bases left in between.